Listed below are T cell receptor beta chains from one sample, sequenced in a study of tumor and adjacent non-tumor tissue in lung cancer. TCRdb passed the multiplex PCR reads through MiXCR, listing each CDR3 protein once. The sample yields 100,000 to 150,000 distinct CDR3 sequences, 66% seen once. Sample: lung tumor tissue. The receptors originated from a man aged 25 to 45 with non-small cell lung cancer. Each CDR3 is given with its conserved first and last residue. The order of the fields is clone size, V gene, D gene, J gene, CDR3 protein, CDR3 DNA. D genes are given only for firm matches. Clone size is stated in some rows and not others, as once, few, many or a class when expanded.

once	TRBV20-1	.	TRBJ2-3	CSTRDRGRHSTDTQYF	TGCAGTACTAGAGATCGAGGGAGGCATAGCACAGATACGCAGTATTTT
many	TRBV28	TRBD1	TRBJ2-7	CASSSGQGRWEQYF	TGTGCCAGCAGTTCCGGACAGGGAAGATGGGAGCAGTACTTC
.	TRBV24-1	.	TRBJ1-5	CATSEAGAGGQPQLF	TGTGCCACCAGTGAGGCGGGGGCTGGAGGTCAGCCCCAGCTTTTT
.	TRBV11-1	.	TRBJ2-7	CASSLRLPDSFLSYEQYF	TGTGCCAGCAGCTTAAGGCTACCCGACAGTTTTCTCTCTTACGAGCAGTATTTC
.	TRBV6-1	TRBD2	TRBJ2-3	CASGISGITDTQYF	TGTGCCAGCGGGATTAGCGGGATAACAGATACGCAGTATTTT
.	TRBV7-8	.	TRBJ2-2	CVSSPGVGVVARELFF	TGTGTCAGCAGCCCCGGGGTTGGGGTGGTCGCCAGGGAGCTGTTTTTC
many	TRBV4-1	TRBD2	TRBJ2-7	CASSQEASGGTYEQYF	TGCGCCAGCAGCCAAGAGGCTAGCGGGGGGACCTACGAGCAGTACTTC
.	TRBV6-6	.	TRBJ2-2	CASSYENRAPGTGELLF	TGTGCCAGCAGTTACGAGAATAGAGCACCTGGTACCGGGGAGCTGTTGTTT
.	TRBV6-5	.	TRBJ1-1	CASSSPGQFAALF	TGTGCCAGCAGTTCTCCAGGGCAATTCGCAGCTTTATTT
once	TRBV7-3	.	TRBJ2-1	CASNLLGGDNGQFF	TGTGCCAGCAACTTATTGGGTGGGGACAATGGACAGTTCTTC
.	TRBV20-1	.	TRBJ2-3	CSAIGILVLDTQYF	TGCAGTGCGATAGGCATACTAGTTCTAGATACGCAGTATTTT
many	TRBV11-2	.	TRBJ2-5	CASSFSGAETQYF	TGTGCCAGCAGCTTCTCTGGCGCAGAGACCCAGTACTTC
.	TRBV20-1	.	TRBJ1-1	CSARIGLRGTEAIF	TGCAGTGCTAGAATCGGGCTACGCGGCACTGAAGCTATCTTT
few	TRBV11-3	TRBD2	TRBJ2-1	CASSLEAGGNNEQFF	TGTGCCAGCAGCTTAGAAGCGGGAGGGAATAATGAGCAGTTCTTC
.	TRBV4-1	.	TRBJ1-2	CASSHHTGPQIDYGYTF	TGCGCCAGCAGCCATCATACCGGGCCTCAAATAGACTATGGCTACACCTTC
many	TRBV20-1	.	TRBJ1-2	CSALDGYGYTF	TGCAGTGCTTTGGACGGATATGGCTACACCTTC
few	TRBV4-3	.	TRBJ1-1	CASSPERVLNTEAFF	TGCGCCAGCAGCCCCGAAAGGGTCCTGAACACTGAAGCTTTCTTT
many	TRBV4-2	.	TRBJ1-1	CASSQDRGLGAFF	TGTGCCAGCAGCCAAGATCGGGGTTTGGGAGCTTTCTTT
.	TRBV6-5	TRBD1	TRBJ2-1	CASIRTGRNNEQFF	TGCGCCAGCATACGGACAGGGAGAAACAATGAGCAGTTCTTC
many	TRBV28	TRBD1	TRBJ1-2	CASSSQPGQSYGYTF	TGTGCCAGCAGTTCTCAGCCGGGACAGAGCTATGGCTACACCTTC
.	TRBV6-5	TRBD2	TRBJ2-2	CASSPPGGEPSVGELFF	TGTGCCAGCAGCCCCCCGGGAGGGGAACCGTCGGTCGGGGAGCTGTTTTTT
few	TRBV7-2	TRBD1	TRBJ2-3	CASSRQGIRDTQYF	TGTGCCAGCAGTAGACAGGGCATTAGGGATACGCAGTATTTT
.	TRBV12-3/TRBV12-4	.	TRBJ1-5	CASRLDGTGLNQPQHF	TGTGCCAGCAGGTTAGATGGGACTGGGCTTAATCAGCCCCAGCATTTT
.	TRBV5-1	.	TRBJ1-5	CASSLEPVANQPQHF	TGCGCCAGCAGCTTGGAACCCGTGGCTAATCAGCCCCAGCATTTT
many	TRBV6-2/TRBV6-3	.	TRBJ1-2	CASNDGPHLGYTF	TGTGCCAGCAACGATGGACCCCATCTTGGCTACACCTTC
.	TRBV11-2	.	TRBJ2-7	CASSLVNLVGVYEQYF	TGTGCCAGCAGCTTAGTGAACCTAGTGGGAGTCTACGAGCAATACTTC
.	TRBV12-3/TRBV12-4	.	TRBJ1-5	CASSRRLNQPRHF	TGTGCAAGCAGTCGCCGACTTAATCAGCCCCGGCATTTT
few	TRBV12-3/TRBV12-4	.	TRBJ1-5	CASNPGPNQPQHF	TGTGCCAGCAATCCGGGACCCAATCAGCCCCAGCATTTT
.	TRBV11-2	.	TRBJ2-3	CASIFYPRGVHTDTLYF	TGTGCCAGCATTTTTTACCCAAGGGGGGTACACACAGATACGCTGTATTTT
.	TRBV11-2	TRBD2	TRBJ2-1	CASSPVLAGISYNEQFF	TGTGCCAGCAGTCCTGTACTAGCGGGAATTTCCTACAATGAGCAGTTCTTC
.	TRBV11-3	.	TRBJ2-3	CANGPLTWGDTQYF	TGTGCCAACGGCCCCCTAACCTGGGGAGATACGCAGTATTTT
.	TRBV4-1	.	TRBJ2-3	CASRQELFTGNTDTQYF	TGCGCGAGCAGACAAGAACTATTTACAGGGAACACAGATACGCAGTATTTT
.	TRBV5-6	.	TRBJ2-3	CANSLVRVSTDTQYF	TGTGCCAACAGCTTGGTGAGAGTGAGCACAGATACGCAGTATTTT
.	TRBV4-3	TRBD2	TRBJ2-5	CASSQDGVRTSGVEGQYF	TGCGCCAGCAGCCAAGATGGCGTGCGAACTAGCGGGGTGGAGGGCCAGTACTTC
many	TRBV4-2	TRBD1	TRBJ1-6	CASSPRTGSAESPLHF	TGTGCCAGCAGCCCACGGACAGGGTCAGCGGAATCACCCCTCCACTTT
.	TRBV4-3	TRBD1	TRBJ1-2	CASSLLLRGTGRLNYGHTF	TGCGCCAGCAGCCTACTACTGAGGGGGACAGGGCGTTTAAACTATGGCCACACCTTC
.	TRBV20-1	TRBD1	TRBJ2-7	CSATVDRGAYEQYF	TGTAGTGCTACGGTGGACAGGGGGGCCTACGAGCAGTACTTC
many	TRBV4-2	.	TRBJ1-5	CASSQDGAGSNQPQHF	TGTGCCAGCAGCCAAGACGGGGCGGGTAGCAATCAGCCCCAGCATTTT
many	TRBV29-1	TRBD2	TRBJ2-1	CRGGSSYNEQFF	TGCAGGGGGGGGAGCTCCTACAATGAGCAGTTCTTC
.	TRBV11-1	.	TRBJ2-7	CASSLQSTGTREQYF	TGTGCTAGCAGCTTACAGTCCACTGGGACTCGGGAGCAGTACTTC
.	TRBV11-2	.	TRBJ2-1	CASSLLNWERVYNEQLF	TGTGCCAGCAGCTTATTAAACTGGGAGCGAGTCTACAATGAGCAGCTCTTC
.	TRBV12-3/TRBV12-4	TRBD1	TRBJ2-7	CASIWTGSGEQYF	TGTGCCAGCATTTGGACAGGGTCAGGCGAGCAGTACTTC
.	TRBV6-2/TRBV6-3	.	TRBJ1-6	CATSSGQRISSLHF	TGTGCCACCAGTTCAGGACAGAGGATTTCATCCCTCCACTTT
many	TRBV10-2	.	TRBJ1-5	CASTPGSNQPQHF	TGCGCCAGCACCCCGGGGAGCAATCAGCCCCAGCATTTT
.	TRBV20-1	.	TRBJ2-2	CGSRSRLTGELFF	TGCGGTTCTAGATCCCGCCTTACCGGGGAGCTGTTTTTT
few	TRBV20-1	.	TRBJ2-7	CSAETDSYEQYF	TGCAGTGCCGAGACAGACTCCTACGAGCAGTACTTC
.	TRBV5-1	TRBD1	TRBJ2-3	CASGPGQGMDTQYF	TGCGCCAGCGGTCCCGGACAGGGGATGGATACGCAGTATTTT
.	TRBV19	.	TRBJ1-5	CASSIGGMGNQPQHF	TGTGCCAGTAGTATAGGGGGCATGGGCAATCAGCCCCAGCATTTT
.	TRBV29-1	TRBD2	TRBJ2-5	CSGVLSGGQETQYF	TGTAGCGGCGTACTATCGGGGGGCCAAGAGACCCAGTACTTC
many	TRBV29-1	TRBD1	TRBJ2-2	CSARGGPDTGELFF	TGCAGCGCAAGAGGGGGCCCAGACACCGGGGAGCTGTTTTTT
.	TRBV12-3/TRBV12-4	.	TRBJ2-7	CASSLGLPPYGLYF	TGTGCCAGCAGTTTGGGGCTGCCCCCCTACGGGCTATACTTC